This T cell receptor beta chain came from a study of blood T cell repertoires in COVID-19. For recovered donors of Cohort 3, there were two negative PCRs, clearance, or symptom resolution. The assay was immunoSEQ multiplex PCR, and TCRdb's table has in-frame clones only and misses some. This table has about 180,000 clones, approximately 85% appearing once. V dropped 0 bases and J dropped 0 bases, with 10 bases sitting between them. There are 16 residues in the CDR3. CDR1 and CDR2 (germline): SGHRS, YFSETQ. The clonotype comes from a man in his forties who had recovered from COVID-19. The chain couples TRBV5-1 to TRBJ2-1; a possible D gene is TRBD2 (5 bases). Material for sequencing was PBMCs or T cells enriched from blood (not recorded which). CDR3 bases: TGCGCCAGCAGCTTGGGTCAGCGGAGCTCCTACAATGAGCAGTTCTTC. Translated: CASSLGQRSSYNEQFF.